This paragraph reports one T cell receptor (beta chain). CDR1 SGHNT and CDR2 YYREEE come from the germline V gene (reference sequence). Losses at the gene ends were 4 bases for V and 5 bases for J; bases not matched to a gene: 11. The CDR3 has 16 residues. This entry belongs to a study of blood T cell repertoires in COVID-19. The repertoire was sequenced with immunoSEQ multiplex PCR; TCRdb's copy has only in-frame clones and lacks some. The sample contains more than 110,000 clones, more than 75% of which appear only once. This chain connects TRBV5-4 to TRBJ2-1, with TRBD1 matching over 8 bases. Sequencing used peripheral blood. The clonotype comes from a woman aged 80 or over with acute or convalescent COVID-19. The CDR3 is CASSPQVGTGHNEQFF. As DNA, the CDR3 is TGTGCCAGCAGCCCCCAGGTCGGGACAGGTCACAATGAGCAGTTCTTC. Full variable domain (remainder filled in from reference TRBV5-4 and TRBJ2-1): ETGVTQSPTHLIKTRGQQVTLRCSSQSGHNTVSWYQQALGQGPQFIFQYYREEENGRGNFPPRFSGLQFPNYSSELNVNALELDDSALYLCASSPQVGTGHNEQFFGPGTRLTVL.